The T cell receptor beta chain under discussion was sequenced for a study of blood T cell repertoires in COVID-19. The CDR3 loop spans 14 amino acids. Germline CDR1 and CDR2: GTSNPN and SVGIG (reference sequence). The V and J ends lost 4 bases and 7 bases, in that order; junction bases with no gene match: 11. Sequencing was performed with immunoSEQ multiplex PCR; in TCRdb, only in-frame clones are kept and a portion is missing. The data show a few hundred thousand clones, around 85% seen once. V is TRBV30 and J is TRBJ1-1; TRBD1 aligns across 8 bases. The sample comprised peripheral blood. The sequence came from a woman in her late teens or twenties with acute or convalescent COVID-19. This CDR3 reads CAWNPRTGSIEAFF. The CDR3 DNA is TGTGCCTGGAATCCGAGGACAGGGAGCATTGAAGCTTTCTTT.